Given below is one T cell receptor beta chain in context. Its matching antigen is unknown. The data were obtained in a study of memory CD4+ T cells and cytomegalovirus serostatus. Overall study: This sample comes from healthy Belgian adults, roughly nine CMV seropositive, 20 to 25 seronegative.

Libraries were prepared by immunoSEQ multiplex PCR; TCRdb keeps only in-frame clonotypes and omits some of them. The sample contains some 45,000 clones, approximately 74% of which appear only once. Study results and limitations: Each of approximately 61 CMV-associated TCRbeta sequences occurred in one to five individuals.

Single viable CD3+CD4+CD8-CD45RO+ cells were sorted as the memory CD4+ T cells. Serum IgG to CMV pp150, pp28, p38 and p52 defined serostatus. Total CD4+ T cells were enriched by CD4 positive selection. Trimming removed 7 bases at V and 8 bases at J, with 11 bases between. This CDR3 is built from 11 residues. Germline assignment: CDR1 SNHLY and CDR2 FYNNEI. This receptor was taken from an adult in good health and CMV-seropositive. Sequenced material: memory CD4+ T cells from blood. This chain links TRBV2 with TRBJ1-2; D is undetermined. The CDR3 is CASNRYGGYTF. CDR3 DNA: TGTGCCAGCAACCGATACGGCGGCTACACCTTC.